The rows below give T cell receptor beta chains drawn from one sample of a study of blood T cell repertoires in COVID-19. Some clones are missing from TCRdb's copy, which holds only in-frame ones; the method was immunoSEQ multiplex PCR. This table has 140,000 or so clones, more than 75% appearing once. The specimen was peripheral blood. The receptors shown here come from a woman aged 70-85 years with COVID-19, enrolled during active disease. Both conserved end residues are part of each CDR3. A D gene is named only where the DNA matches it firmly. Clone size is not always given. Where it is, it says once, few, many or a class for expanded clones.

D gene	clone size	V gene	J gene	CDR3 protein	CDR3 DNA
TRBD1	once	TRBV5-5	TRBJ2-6	CASSWNPGGAFSGANVLTF	TGTGCCAGCAGCTGGAACCCAGGGGGCGCATTCAGTGGGGCCAACGTCCTGACTTTC
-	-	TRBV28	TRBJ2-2	CASSSLSGVQNTGELFF	TGTGCCAGCAGTTCACTCTCAGGGGTTCAGAACACCGGGGAGCTGTTTTTT
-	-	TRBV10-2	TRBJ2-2	CASSGENTGELFF	TGCGCCAGCAGCGGGGAGAACACCGGGGAGCTGTTTTTT
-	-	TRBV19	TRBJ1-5	CASSIPSQPQHF	TGTGCCAGTAGTATCCCGAGCCAGCCCCAGCATTTT
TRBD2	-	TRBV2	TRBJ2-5	CASSGTSGGRGTQYF	TGTGCCAGCAGCGGGACTAGCGGGGGTCGGGGGACCCAGTACTTC
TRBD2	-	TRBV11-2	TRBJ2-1	CASSLDASGGEQFF	TGTGCCAGCAGCTTAGATGCTAGCGGGGGTGAGCAGTTCTTC
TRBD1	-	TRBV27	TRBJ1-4	CASSLQGTGLFKLFF	TGTGCCAGCAGTTTACAGGGGACAGGGTTGTTCAAACTGTTTTTT
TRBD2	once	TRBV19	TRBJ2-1	CASKGGALISYNEQFF	TGTGCCAGTAAGGGAGGGGCATTGATCTCCTACAATGAGCAGTTCTTC
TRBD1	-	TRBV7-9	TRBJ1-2	CASSPTGGIYGYTF	TGTGCCAGCAGCCCGACAGGGGGCATCTATGGCTACACCTTC
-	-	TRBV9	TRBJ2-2	CASSVGVFSNTGELFF	TGTGCCAGCAGCGTAGGTGTCTTTTCGAACACCGGGGAGCTGTTTTTT
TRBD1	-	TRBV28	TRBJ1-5	CASSLPRQGGNNQPQHF	TGTGCCAGCAGTTTACCTCGACAGGGAGGAAACAATCAGCCCCAGCATTTT
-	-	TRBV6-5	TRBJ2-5	CASTGHRETQYF	TGTGCCAGCACAGGACATCGCGAGACCCAGTACTTC
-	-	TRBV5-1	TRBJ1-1	CASSAGAITEAFF	TGCGCCAGCAGCGCGGGGGCTATCACTGAAGCTTTCTTT
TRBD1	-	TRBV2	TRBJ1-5	CASSFPGQGHHF	TGTGCCAGCAGTTTCCCGGGACAGGGTCACCATTTT
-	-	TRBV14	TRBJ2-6	CASSPGLPRSGANVLTF	TGTGCCAGCAGCCCAGGATTGCCACGCTCTGGGGCCAACGTCCTGACTTTC
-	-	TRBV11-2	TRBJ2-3	CASSCLNGVCTDTQYF	TGTGCCAGCAGCTGCCTGAACGGGGTGTGCACAGATACGCAGTATTTT
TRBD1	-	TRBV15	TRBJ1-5	CATSRDGTGNQPQHF	TGTGCCACCAGCAGAGACGGGACAGGGAATCAGCCCCAGCATTTT
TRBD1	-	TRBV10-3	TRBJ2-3	CAISDRGPTDTQYF	TGTGCCATCAGCGACAGGGGACCCACAGATACGCAGTATTTT
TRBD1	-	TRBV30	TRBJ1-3	CASRGQAVSGNTIYF	TGTGCCAGCAGGGGACAGGCGGTTTCTGGAAACACCATATATTTT
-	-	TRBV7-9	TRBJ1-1	CASSSRRDRYAEAFF	TGTGCCAGCAGCTCCCGTCGTGACAGGTACGCTGAAGCTTTCTTT
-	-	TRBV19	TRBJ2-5	CASRGRFRETQYF	TGTGCCAGTAGGGGCAGGTTCAGGGAGACCCAGTACTTC
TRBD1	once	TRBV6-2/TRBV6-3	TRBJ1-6	CASSRTGVGSPLHF	TGTGCCAGCAGTAGAACAGGGGTGGGTTCACCCCTCCACTTT
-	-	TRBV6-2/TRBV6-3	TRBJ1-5	CASSYLRGPGGNQPQHF	TGTGCCAGCAGTTACCTCAGGGGCCCTGGGGGCAATCAGCCCCAGCATTTT
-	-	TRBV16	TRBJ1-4	CASSLGEVWEKLFF	TGTGCCAGCAGCCTCGGAGAGGTTTGGGAAAAACTGTTTTTT
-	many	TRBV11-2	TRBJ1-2	CASSFDRRIGYGYTF	TGTGCCAGCAGCTTTGATAGGAGAATTGGCTATGGCTACACCTTC
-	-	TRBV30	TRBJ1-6	CAWSVQAISPLHF	TGTGCCTGGAGTGTCCAGGCTATCTCACCCCTCCACTTT
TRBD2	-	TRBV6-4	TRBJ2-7	CASSRGLAGGYNYEQYF	TGTGCCAGCAGCAGGGGGCTAGCGGGGGGATATAACTACGAGCAGTACTTC
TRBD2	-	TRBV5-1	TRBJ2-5	CASSLALAGGPQETQYF	TGCGCCAGCAGCTTGGCACTAGCGGGGGGCCCCCAAGAGACCCAGTACTTC
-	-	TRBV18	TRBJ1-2	CASSPTPVGYTF	TGTGCCAGCTCACCCACCCCAGTTGGCTACACCTTC
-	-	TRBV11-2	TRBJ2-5	CASSRDSEGTQYF	TGTGCCAGCAGCCGCGATAGCGAGGGGACCCAGTACTTC
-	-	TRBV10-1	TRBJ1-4	CASTPDRTAEKLFF	TGCGCCAGCACCCCCGACAGGACTGCGGAAAAACTGTTTTTT
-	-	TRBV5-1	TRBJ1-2	CASSFFSRQPNGYTF	TGCGCCAGCAGCTTTTTTAGTAGACAGCCCAATGGCTACACCTTC
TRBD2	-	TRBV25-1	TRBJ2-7	CASSEFRAGGGYEQYF	TGTGCCAGCAGTGAATTCAGGGCGGGGGGAGGCTACGAGCAGTACTTC
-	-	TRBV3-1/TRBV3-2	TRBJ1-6	CASSQKRPRGSPLHF	TGTGCCAGCAGCCAAAAAAGGCCCAGGGGATCACCCCTCCACTTT
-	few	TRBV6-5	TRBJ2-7	CASSYLAHYEQYF	TGTGCCAGCAGTTACCTGGCCCACTACGAGCAGTACTTC
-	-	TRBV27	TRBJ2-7	CASSFGGSEQYF	TGTGCCAGCAGTTTCGGGGGATCCGAGCAGTACTTC
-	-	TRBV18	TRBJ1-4	CASSMDGATNEKLFF	TGTGCCAGCTCAATGGACGGGGCAACTAATGAAAAACTGTTTTTT
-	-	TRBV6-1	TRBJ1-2	CASSEDGRVRGYTF	TGTGCCAGCAGTGAAGACGGCAGGGTACGGGGCTACACCTTC
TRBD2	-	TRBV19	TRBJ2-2	CASSGTSGASETGELFF	TGTGCCAGTAGTGGAACTAGCGGGGCGTCAGAGACCGGGGAGCTGTTTTTT
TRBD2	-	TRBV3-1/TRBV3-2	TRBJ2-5	CASSQSLAGQETQYF	TGTGCCAGCAGCCAATCACTAGCGGGGCAAGAGACCCAGTACTTC
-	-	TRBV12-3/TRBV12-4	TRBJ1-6	CASSPGYSPLHF	TGTGCCAGCAGCCCCGGTTATTCACCCCTCCACTTT
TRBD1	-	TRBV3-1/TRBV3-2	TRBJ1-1	CASSATGGGEYAFF	TGTGCCAGCAGCGCGACAGGGGGCGGGGAATATGCTTTCTTT
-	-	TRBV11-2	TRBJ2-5	CASSLQGNKETQYF	TGTGCCAGCAGCCTCCAGGGGAATAAGGAGACCCAGTACTTC
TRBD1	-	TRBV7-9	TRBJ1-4	CASSLTRGQGTNEKLFF	TGTGCCAGCAGCTTAACCCGGGGACAGGGAACTAATGAAAAACTGTTTTTT
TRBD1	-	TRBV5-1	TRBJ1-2	CASSLDRGQYGYTF	TGCGCCAGCAGCTTGGACAGGGGGCAATATGGCTACACCTTC
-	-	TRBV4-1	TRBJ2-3	CASSQGKGQIPDTQYF	TGCGCCAGCAGCCAAGGGAAAGGACAAATTCCAGATACGCAGTATTTT
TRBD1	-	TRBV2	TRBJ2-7	CASTGQGAYEQYF	TGTGCCAGCACGGGACAGGGGGCCTACGAGCAGTACTTC
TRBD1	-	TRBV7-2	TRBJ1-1	CASMGQMNTEAFF	TGTGCCAGTATGGGACAGATGAACACTGAAGCTTTCTTT
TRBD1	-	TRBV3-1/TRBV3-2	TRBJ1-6	CASSPRPGTDLHF	TGTGCCAGCAGCCCCCGTCCCGGGACAGACCTCCACTTT
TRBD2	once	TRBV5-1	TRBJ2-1	CASSSTVAGGNEQFF	TGCGCCAGCAGCTCGACGGTAGCGGGGGGGAATGAGCAGTTCTTC
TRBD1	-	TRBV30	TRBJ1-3	CACSDRGFAIYF	TGTGCCTGCAGCGACAGGGGCTTTGCCATATATTTT
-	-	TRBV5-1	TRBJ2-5	CASSPLGRKETQYF	TGCGCCAGCAGCCCGCTGGGGCGGAAAGAGACCCAGTACTTC
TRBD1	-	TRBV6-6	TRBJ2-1	CASSYSRQGSYNEQFF	TGTGCCAGCAGTTACTCGAGACAGGGATCGTACAATGAGCAGTTCTTC
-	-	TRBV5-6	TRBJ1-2	CASSSLYRERSGYTF	TGTGCCAGCAGCTCCCTTTACAGGGAACGGAGTGGCTACACCTTC
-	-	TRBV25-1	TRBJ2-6	CASSESGSSGANVLTF	TGTGCCAGCAGTGAATCAGGCAGCTCTGGGGCCAACGTCCTGACTTTC
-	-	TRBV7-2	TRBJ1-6	CASSLNSSPGGNSPLHF	TGTGCCAGCAGCTTAAACTCCTCGCCGGGGGGTAATTCACCCCTCCACTTT
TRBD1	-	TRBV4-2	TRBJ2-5	CASSQESAGTGQETQYF	TGTGCCAGCAGCCAAGAGTCGGCTGGGACAGGCCAAGAGACCCAGTACTTC
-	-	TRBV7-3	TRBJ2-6	CASSPSGANVLTF	TGTGCCAGCAGCCCATCTGGGGCCAACGTCCTGACTTTC